The 13 T cell receptor beta chains given below trace back to one sample, sequenced in a study of blood T cells in healthy people across ages (dated by TCRdb to the mid-2010s). The library was obtained by 5' RACE. Sequencing was carried out with an Illumina HiSeq 2500. A second PCR of roughly 7 to 11 cycles was performed with a sample-barcoded 5' primer and a J-beta primer mix. TCRdb trimmed the raw reads at Q25, called clones with MiXCR and kept productive beta chains. Each record represents a unique CDR3 protein, reported with the most common genes and DNA among its rows. For this sample there are approximately 680,000 distinct CDR3 sequences; roughly 30% appear just once. The top ten clones comprise over 15% of the sample. What was sequenced was blood. These receptors came from a woman aged 80 or over in good health. Donor details come from another sample of the same person, matched by shared clones.

The chain uses TRBV6-2 or TRBV6-3 and TRBJ2-1; TRBD2 is a possible D gene (7 bases). The DNA end lines up better with TRBJ2-7; the J call may be wrong. The CDR3 sequence is 17 residues long. Per the germline V gene, CDR1 is MNHEY and CDR2 is SVGEGT. The chain's CDR3 is CASSPLAGAPSYNEQYF. The DNA of the CDR3 is TGTGCCAGCAGTCCTTTGGCGGGGGCTCCCTCCTACAATGAGCAGTACTTC.

This clonotype was seen repeatedly, ten times or more. The chain joins TRBV12-3 or TRBV12-4 to TRBJ2-6; 7 bases are a match to TRBD1. Trimming at V came to 7 bases and at J to 0 bases, leaving 3 bases not matched to a gene. The CDR3 contains 15 residues. In DNA form, the CDR3 reads TGTGCCAGCACCCCAGGGGGCTCTGGGGCCAACGTCCTGACTTTC. This translates into CASTPGGSGANVLTF.

The chain uses TRBV6-2 or TRBV6-3 and TRBJ2-1; either TRBD1 or TRBD2 may fit D (6 bases each). From germline, CDR1 is MNHEY and CDR2 SVGEGT. V was cut by 8 bases and J by 5 bases, with 13 bases left in between. The CDR3 runs to 13 residues. CDR3 protein: CASQGTPHNEQFF. The CDR3, as DNA: TGTGCCAGCCAGGGGACTCCTCACAATGAGCAGTTCTTC.

The table lists this clonotype with a few counts. The rearrangement links TRBV6-5 to TRBJ1-1; 7 positions match TRBD1. CDR1 is MNHEY and CDR2 is SVGAGI in the germline V gene. Unmatched junction bases numbered 4, after V lost 5 bases and J lost 1 base. The CDR3 runs 14 residues. The CDR3 loop is CASSTTGRNTEAFF. For the CDR3, the DNA is TGTGCCAGCAGTACGACAGGGAGGAACACTGAAGCTTTCTTT.

The chain joins TRBV5-5 to TRBJ1-2; 7 bases match TRBD1. The CDR3 runs to 14 residues. V was pared by 1 base and J by 4 bases, with 4 bases of the junction left unmatched. Germline CDR1 is SGHKS and CDR2 is YYEKEE (reference sequence). The CDR3: CASSLQGDRYGYTF. Here the CDR3 DNA reads TGTGCCAGCAGCTTGCAGGGGGACCGCTATGGCTACACCTTC.

The V and J genes are TRBV12-3 or TRBV12-4 and TRBJ1-5, with D maybe TRBD1 (5 bases). Deletions cut 0 bases from V and 6 bases from J, with 9 bases between. The CDR3 runs 14 residues. This CDR3 is CASSLAGTVQPQHF. CDR3 bases: TGTGCCAGCAGTTTAGCAGGGACGGTTCAGCCCCAGCATTTT.

This clonotype was counted at least ten times. The gene calls are TRBV5-5 and TRBJ2-3; the D gene is possibly TRBD2 (5 bases). V lost 4 bases, J lost 0 bases, and 18 bases lay in between. Per the germline V gene, CDR1 is SGHKS and CDR2 is YYEKEE (reference sequence). CDR3 size: 17 residues. The CDR3 sequence: CASSHLGIEASTDTQYF. The CDR3, as DNA: TGTGCCAGCAGCCACCTCGGGATAGAGGCTAGCACAGATACGCAGTATTTT.

This clonotype was seen repeatedly, ten times or more. The chain links TRBV7-2 to TRBJ1-5; D is undetermined. The CDR3 length is 13 residues. Germline V gene sequence: CDR1 SGHTA, CDR2 FQGNSA. V was trimmed by 1 base and J by 4 bases, leaving 5 bases between them. DNA for the CDR3: TGTGCCAGCAGCTTAGTACAGAATCAGCCCCAGCATTTT. Protein product: CASSLVQNQPQHF.

The chain has TRBV5-1 and TRBJ1-1, with 8 bases lining up with TRBD1. The CDR3 contains 14 residues. After removal of 6 bases from V and 1 base from J, the junction contained 5 bases not matched to a gene. CDR1 is SGHRS and CDR2 is YFSETQ in the germline V gene. In nucleotides, the CDR3 is TGCGCCAGCAAACCAGGGACAGGGAACACTGAAGCTTTCTTT. This translates into CASKPGTGNTEAFF.

This clonotype occurred once. The rearrangement links TRBV27 to TRBJ1-1; D is undetermined. Germline values: CDR1 MNHEY, CDR2 SMNVEV (reference sequence). The CDR3 extends over 11 amino acids. The ends were cut back, 7 bases at V and 1 base at J, with 4 bases in the middle. The CDR3 loop is CASIENTEAFF. CDR3 coding DNA: TGTGCCAGCATAGAGAACACTGAAGCTTTCTTT.

This chain links TRBV24-1 with TRBJ2-3; weak D call: TRBD2 (5 bases). The CDR3 spans 13 residues. Trimming pared 11 bases from V and 2 bases from J, leaving 13 bases between. Germline V lookup: CDR1 KGHDR, CDR2 SFDVKD. The CDR3 DNA reads as TGTGCCAGCGGGCGGAGTGACACAGATACGCAGTATTTT. Residues: CASGRSDTDTQYF.

In this sample, this clonotype turned up many times. The rearrangement uses TRBV20-1 and TRBJ1-1; D is unresolved. This CDR3 has 11 residues. V was clipped by 3 bases and J by 6 bases, with 8 bases between them. Germline V gene sequence: CDR1 DFQATT, CDR2 SNEGSKA (reference sequence). The DNA of the CDR3 is TGCAGTGCTAGGTACGCGGCTGAAGCTTTCTTT. It codes for CSARYAAEAFF.

At least ten counts were recorded for this clonotype. The chain recombines TRBV29-1 with TRBJ1-1; tentatively, D is TRBD1 (5 bases). V was cut by 4 bases and J by 2 bases, with 11 bases left in between. The V gene's germline CDR1 is SQVTM and CDR2 ANQGSEA. The CDR3 consists of 13 residues. CDR3 in amino acids: CSVAGNVNTEAFF. For the CDR3, the DNA is TGCAGCGTTGCAGGGAATGTAAACACTGAAGCTTTCTTT.